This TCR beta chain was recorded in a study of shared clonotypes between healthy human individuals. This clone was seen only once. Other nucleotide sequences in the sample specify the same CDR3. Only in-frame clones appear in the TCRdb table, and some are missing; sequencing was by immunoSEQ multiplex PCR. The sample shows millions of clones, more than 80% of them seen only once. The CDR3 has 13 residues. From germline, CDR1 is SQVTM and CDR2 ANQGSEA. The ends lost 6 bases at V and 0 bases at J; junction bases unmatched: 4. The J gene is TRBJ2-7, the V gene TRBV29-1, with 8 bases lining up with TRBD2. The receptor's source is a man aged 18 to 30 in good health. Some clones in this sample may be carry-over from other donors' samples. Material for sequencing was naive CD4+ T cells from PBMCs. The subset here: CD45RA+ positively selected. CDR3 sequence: CSVTGRASYEQYF. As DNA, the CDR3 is TGCAGCGTGACCGGGAGGGCCTCCTACGAGCAGTACTTC.